This T cell receptor (beta chain) is drawn from a study of blood T cell repertoires in COVID-19. Overall study context: Samples came from the United States, Italy and Spain, spanning acute and convalescent COVID-19. Sources were T cells, B-cell-depleted T cells, or PBMCs; the material itself was cDNA or gDNA.

In the original workflow: Amplification from reference gene primers served as the basis for estimated nucleated cell counts. This table comes from immunoSEQ multiplex PCR, and its TCRdb copy is limited to in-frame clones, with some not included. V and J calls and clone size come straight from that table; D and trimming were deduced from the DNA. The sample has under 200,000 clones, about 90% seen once; the top ten hold under 2%. The source of this sequence is a man aged 18 to 29 with active or convalescent COVID-19. The specimen sequenced was peripheral blood.

The CDR3 DNA sequence: TGTGCCTGGAGTGTACAGGGGCTTGGCAACGTCCTGACTTTC. Residues: CAWSVQGLGNVLTF. The chain carries TRBV30 and TRBJ2-6; 7 bases match TRBD1. The V segment lost 0 bases and the J segment 9 bases; nucleotides outside the gene matches: 5. Looked up from germline, CDR1 is GTSNPN and CDR2 is SVGIG (reference sequence). The CDR3 length is 14 residues.